The rows below give T cell receptor beta chains drawn from one sample of a study of technical replicates of blood from a few donors. Data came from immunoSEQ multiplex PCR; TCRdb stores just in-frame clones and leaves some out. The sample includes over 50,000 clones, less than 95% of them seen just once. Specimen: T cells isolated from PBMCs. Receptors originate from a human donor in good health. CDR3s include the opening cysteine and the closing phenylalanine or tryptophan. The order of the fields is CDR3 length, V gene, clone size, J gene, CDR3 protein. Rows may omit the clone size; those that give it use once, few, many or a size class.

length: 12; V: TRBV6-5; size: NA; J: TRBJ2-1; CDR3: CASTHNRNEQFF
length: 14; V: TRBV6-5; size: NA; J: TRBJ1-5; CDR3: CASSPRQGGQPQHF
length: 17; V: TRBV11-2; size: NA; J: TRBJ2-1; CDR3: CASSFGREGFFFNEQFF
length: 14; V: TRBV5-6; size: NA; J: TRBJ2-7; CDR3: CASSPRQGAYEQYF
length: 15; V: TRBV18; size: NA; J: TRBJ1-5; CDR3: CASSPPGQGLQPQHF
length: 13; V: TRBV5-1; size: NA; J: TRBJ2-7; CDR3: CASQRDTTYEQYF
length: 15; V: TRBV14; size: once; J: TRBJ2-5; CDR3: CASSQAGLPWETQYF
length: 15; V: TRBV9; size: NA; J: TRBJ1-1; CDR3: CASSKGTGDYTEAFF
length: 11; V: TRBV11-2; size: NA; J: TRBJ1-1; CDR3: CASSLHTEAFF
length: 13; V: TRBV10-1; size: once; J: TRBJ2-1; CDR3: CASSPWGEGEQFF
length: 18; V: TRBV15; size: NA; J: TRBJ1-5; CDR3: CATSDNDKSLGGNQPQHF
length: 14; V: TRBV7-9; size: NA; J: TRBJ2-3; CDR3: CASSWTGGTDTQYF
length: 17; V: TRBV7-9; size: NA; J: TRBJ2-6; CDR3: CASSYWTGDSGANVLTF